The T cell receptor (beta chain) described here comes from a study of cytomegalovirus exposure and HLA in healthy donors. PCR primers comprised 60 Vbeta and 13 Jbeta primers. TCRdb's copy holds only in-frame clones and misses some; the assay was immunoSEQ multiplex PCR. The table has about 180,000 clones, almost 85% seen once; the top ten hold more than 0.45%. The TCR comes from a woman in her fifties or sixties in good health and CMV-seronegative. Source material: PBMCs.

This CDR3 reads CASSPTGGPNYGYTF. In DNA, the CDR3 is TGCGCCAGCAGCCCTACTGGGGGCCCCAACTATGGCTACACCTTC. V usage is TRBV4-1 and J usage is TRBJ1-2; the D gene is possibly TRBD1 (6 bases). The length of the CDR3 is 15 residues. V was trimmed by 4 bases and J by 2 bases, leaving 14 bases between them. The germline V gene has CDR1 MGHRA and CDR2 YSYEKL.